The 17 T cell receptor beta chains below come from one sample, sequenced in a study of cytomegalovirus exposure and HLA in healthy donors. A multiplex PCR was run with 60 Vbeta primers and 13 Jbeta primers. Data came from immunoSEQ multiplex PCR; TCRdb stores just in-frame clones and leaves some out. Its listing shows 45,000 to 60,000 clones. The specimen sequenced was PBMCs. Receptors were obtained from a woman in her thirties or forties in good health and CMV-seronegative.

The chain recombines TRBV5-4 with TRBJ2-5; TRBD1 aligns across 8 bases. Germline CDR1 SGHNT, CDR2 YYREEE (reference sequence). CDR3 length: 14 amino acids. V was clipped by 4 bases and J by 5 bases; unmatched bases: 7. The CDR3 region is CASSDAGGSETQYF. Written as DNA, the CDR3 is TGTGCCAGCAGCGACGCAGGGGGCTCGGAGACCCAGTACTTC.

This chain links TRBV18 with TRBJ2-7; D is ambiguous. Trimming left V 3 bases short and J 2 bases short, with 11 bases between. The CDR3 loop spans 14 amino acids. Germline CDR1 KGHSH, CDR2 LQKENI. This CDR3 is CASSPLALPYEQYF. Here the CDR3 DNA reads TGTGCCAGCTCACCGTTAGCCCTACCCTACGAGCAGTACTTC.

The chain combines TRBV5-1 with TRBJ1-2; 10 positions agree with TRBD1. Germline V gives CDR1 SGHRS, CDR2 YFSETQ. Losses at the gene ends were 4 bases for V and 0 bases for J; bases not matched to a gene: 3. The CDR3 runs 15 residues. Here the CDR3 DNA reads TGCGCCAGCAGCCTGGGGACAGGGGCTAACTATGGCTACACCTTC. This gives the protein CASSLGTGANYGYTF.

As DNA, the CDR3 is TGTGCCAGCAGTCCGCGAGCCGGCTACGAGCAGTACTTC. It yields the protein CASSPRAGYEQYF. The gene calls are TRBV6-4 and TRBJ2-7, with D uncertain. CDR1 MRHNA and CDR2 SNTAGT come from the germline V gene. The CDR3 has 13 amino acids. The germline V and J ends were trimmed by 5 bases and 3 bases, with 11 bases remaining between them.

The chain couples TRBV11-3 to TRBJ2-3; D is possibly TRBD2 (7 bases). The CDR3 has 16 residues. Trimming removed 5 bases at V and 5 bases at J, with 20 bases between. Germline V gene sequence: CDR1 SGHNT, CDR2 YENEEA. DNA of the CDR3: TGTGCCAGCAGCGCGGATAGTACAGGGAGGGTAGATACGCAGTATTTT. Translated, it gives CASSADSTGRVDTQYF.

The chain has TRBV6-6 and TRBJ1-5; D remains unclear. The CDR3 contains 14 residues. Germline lookup yields CDR1 MNHNY and CDR2 SVGAGI (reference sequence). Trimming removed 6 bases from V and 2 bases from J, with 11 bases in between. The CDR3 here is CASRARRGNQPQHF. The CDR3 nucleotides are TGTGCCAGCAGAGCCCGACGGGGCAATCAGCCCCAGCATTTT.

The chain is built from TRBV18 and TRBJ2-7; 8 nucleotides agree with TRBD1. The trim removed 3 bases at V and 4 bases at J, leaving 5 bases unmatched. Per the germline V gene, CDR1 is KGHSH and CDR2 is LQKENI. This CDR3 is 14 amino acids long. The DNA of the CDR3 is TGTGCCAGCTCACCGGGACAGGAGCTTTACGAGCAGTACTTC. Translation gives CASSPGQELYEQYF.

The V and J genes are TRBV4-1 and TRBJ1-2; 7 nucleotides line up with TRBD1. With V trimmed by 1 base and J by 7 bases, 6 bases remained unmatched. The CDR3 covers 14 residues. Germline V gene data show CDR1 as MGHRA and CDR2 as YSYEKL. The CDR3 is CASSQVERDSGYTF. Here the CDR3 DNA reads TGCGCCAGCAGCCAAGTTGAAAGGGACAGTGGCTACACCTTC.

The V call is TRBV6-5, the J call TRBJ1-2, with 7 bases aligning to TRBD1. V shed 2 bases and J 0 bases; nucleotides not matched to a gene: 3. In germline, CDR1 is MNHEY, CDR2 SVGAGI. The CDR3 is 15 amino acids. In DNA, the CDR3 is TGTGCCAGCAGTTACGCGGGACAGCCTAACTATGGCTACACCTTC. Its translation is CASSYAGQPNYGYTF.

The CDR3 coding sequence is TGTGCCAGCAGCTTCAGGGGTGCTAGCACAGATACGCAGTATTTT. Protein product: CASSFRGASTDTQYF. The V gene is TRBV7-2, the J gene TRBJ2-3; possible D gene TRBD1, 6 bases. The CDR3 consists of 15 residues. V lost 3 bases and J lost 0, with 10 bases in between. Germline V gene lookup returns CDR1 SGHTA and CDR2 FQGNSA.

The chain couples TRBV6-1 to TRBJ2-7, with 9 bases aligning to TRBD1. CDR1 is MNHNS and CDR2 is SASEGT in the germline V gene. This CDR3 comprises 15 residues. V was pared by 5 bases and J by 2 bases, with 7 bases of the junction left unmatched. The CDR3 loop reads CASSLGQGSPYEQYF. For the CDR3, the DNA is TGTGCCAGCAGTTTGGGACAGGGTAGTCCCTACGAGCAGTACTTC.

This chain uses TRBV7-9 with TRBJ2-7; weak D call: TRBD1 (6 bases). V shed 0 bases and J shed 6 bases, with 12 bases lying between them. The germline gives CDR1 SEHNR, CDR2 FQNEAQ (reference sequence). The CDR3 extends over 14 amino acids. CDR3 nucleotides: TGTGCCAGCAGCTTAGCGGGGGCGTCGGGCGAGCAGTACTTC. It encodes CASSLAGASGEQYF.

V gene TRBV7-9 combines with J gene TRBJ1-2, with unresolved D. Per the germline V gene, CDR1 is SEHNR and CDR2 is FQNEAQ (reference sequence). This CDR3 spans 16 amino acids. Trimming pared 1 base from V and 0 bases from J, leaving 12 bases between. This CDR3 is CASSLGSEPANYGYTF. The CDR3 DNA sequence: TGTGCCAGCAGCTTAGGCAGCGAACCAGCTAACTATGGCTACACCTTC.

Here the CDR3 reads CASSALSTSGGEETQYF. DNA for the CDR3: TGTGCCAGCAGCGCCCTGAGCACTAGCGGGGGGGAAGAGACCCAGTACTTC. The V call is TRBV11-2, the J call TRBJ2-5; TRBD2 matches 13 bases. The germline gives CDR1 SGHAT, CDR2 FQNNGV. The CDR3 covers 17 residues. After removal of 5 bases from V and 3 bases from J, the junction contained 9 bases not matched to a gene.

This rearrangement joins TRBV7-2 to TRBJ2-7; possibly TRBD2 for D (6 bases). V lost 5 bases to trimming and J lost 4 bases, with 12 bases between them. This CDR3 spans 13 amino acids. Per the germline V gene, CDR1 is SGHTA and CDR2 is FQGNSA. The DNA of the CDR3 is TGTGCCAGCAGCCCCGGACTAACGTACGAGCAGTACTTC. Amino acids: CASSPGLTYEQYF. Together with reference TRBV7-2 and TRBJ2-7, the CDR3 gives the full variable domain: GAGVSQSPSNKVTEKGKDVELRCDPISGHTALYWYRQSLGQGLEFLIYFQGNSAPDKSGLPSDRFSAERTGGSVSTLTIQRTQQEDSAVYLCASSPGLTYEQYFGPGTRLTVT.

The chain is built from TRBV7-2 and TRBJ1-2; D call uncertain. In germline, CDR1 is SGHTA, CDR2 FQGNSA. This CDR3 spans 13 amino acids. V lost 0 bases to trimming and J lost 6 bases, with 8 bases between them. The CDR3 DNA reads TGTGCCAGCAGCTTAGCGGCACAGCATGGCTACACCTTC. Its translation is CASSLAAQHGYTF.

The chain carries TRBV7-9 and TRBJ1-6; the match to TRBD1 covers 7 bases. With V trimmed by 1 base and J by 10 bases, 19 bases remained unmatched. Germline assignment: CDR1 SEHNR and CDR2 FQNEAQ (reference sequence). The CDR3 loop spans 19 amino acids. The CDR3: CASSLERASETGFGSPLHF. The CDR3 DNA sequence: TGTGCCAGCAGCTTAGAGCGGGCATCGGAGACAGGGTTCGGATCACCCCTCCACTTT. Full variable domain (missing parts from reference TRBV7-9 and TRBJ1-6): DTGVSQNPRHKITKRGQNVTFRCDPISEHNRLYWYRQTLGQGPEFLTYFQNEAQLEKSRLLSDRFSAERPKGSFSTLEIQRTEQGDSAMYLCASSLERASETGFGSPLHFGNGTRLTVT.